The 9 T cell receptor beta chains below were found in one sample sequenced in a study of blood T cell repertoires in COVID-19. The assay was immunoSEQ multiplex PCR, and TCRdb's table has in-frame clones only and misses some. The sample shows 200,000 or so clones, 86% of them seen only once. Sequenced input: PBMCs or T cells enriched from blood (not recorded which). The receptors stem from a woman in her thirties or forties with acute COVID-19.

The chain has TRBV7-9 and TRBJ2-1; TRBD2 aligns across 10 bases. With 6 bases clipped from V and 7 bases from J, the junction kept 9 bases outside the gene matches. CDR3 length equals 15 residues. From germline, CDR1 is SEHNR and CDR2 FQNEAQ (reference sequence). The CDR3 coding sequence is TGTGCCAGCAGATCAAGCGGGGGGGCTGAGAATGAGCAGTTCTTC. Translating gives CASRSSGGAENEQFF.

This clone appeared a single time. In the same sample, other DNA sequences code for this CDR3. The chain couples TRBV7-2 to TRBJ2-7; TRBD1 might be the D (6 bases). V gave up 3 bases and J gave up 0 bases, with 6 bases separating them. The CDR3 runs to 13 residues. CDR1 and CDR2 from the germline V gene are SGHTA and FQGNSA. The CDR3 sequence: CASSLGHSYEQYF. Written as DNA, the CDR3 is TGTGCCAGCAGCTTGGGACACTCCTACGAGCAGTACTTC.

This chain joins TRBV7-6 and TRBJ2-1; TRBD1 agrees at 8 bases. Germline V gene lookup returns CDR1 SGHVS and CDR2 FNYEAQ. The CDR3 is made up of 16 amino acids. With V trimmed by 1 base and J by 7 bases, 9 bases remained unmatched. CDR3 in DNA: TGTGCCAGCAGCTTAGGGATCGGCAGGGGGCAAAATGAGCAGTTCTTC. Its translation is CASSLGIGRGQNEQFF.

The chain carries TRBV25-1 and TRBJ1-1; tentative D call: TRBD1 (6 bases). CDR3 length equals 16 residues. The germline V gene has CDR1 MGHDK and CDR2 SYGVNS. V was clipped by 4 bases and J by 5 bases, with 20 bases between them. CDR3 in DNA: TGTGCCAGCAGTGCCCGGGCCCAGGGGCGGATAACTGAAGCTTTCTTT. It yields the protein CASSARAQGRITEAFF.

Only one count was recorded for this clone. J is TRBJ1-2 and V is TRBV11-2; 9 nucleotides agree with TRBD1. CDR1 is SGHAT and CDR2 is FQNNGV in the germline V gene. There are 16 residues in the CDR3. The J segment lost 2 bases and the V segment lost 5 bases, leaving 9 bases of the junction unmatched. CDR3 amino acids: CASSARSGTGNYGYTF. DNA of the CDR3: TGTGCCAGCAGCGCCCGCTCCGGGACAGGGAACTATGGCTACACCTTC. Complete variable domain (other parts from reference TRBV11-2 and TRBJ1-2): EAGVAQSPRYKIIEKRQSVAFWCNPISGHATLYWYQQILGQGPKLLIQFQNNGVVDDSQLPKDRFSAERLKGVDSTLKIQPAKLEDSAVYLCASSARSGTGNYGYTFGSGTRLTVV.

This chain links TRBV9 with TRBJ2-7; 13 bases agree with TRBD2. Trimming cost V 0 bases and J 0 bases; bases outside gene matches: 6. Germline values: CDR1 SGDLS, CDR2 YYNGEE. The CDR3 has 18 amino acids. The CDR3 DNA reads TGTGCCAGCAGCGTAGAAGGACTAGCGGGGGAATACTCCTACGAGCAGTACTTC. It is translated as CASSVEGLAGEYSYEQYF.

This sequence joins TRBV18 and TRBJ2-7; tentative D call: TRBD2 (5 bases). The CDR3 has 15 amino acids. The germline V gene has CDR1 KGHSH and CDR2 LQKENI. Trimming cost V 2 bases and J 0 bases, with 11 bases left between them. CDR3 sequence (DNA): TGTGCCAGCTCACCAACCGGGAAACCCTCCTACGAGCAGTACTTC. It specifies CASSPTGKPSYEQYF.

The chain links TRBV5-1 to TRBJ2-1; TRBD1 matches 11 bases. The CDR3 sequence is 16 residues long. The J segment lost 5 bases and the V segment lost 5 bases, leaving 9 bases of the junction unmatched. Germline CDR1 reads SGHRS; CDR2 reads YFSETQ. The CDR3, as DNA: TGCGCCAGCAGTCCCACCGGGACAGGGGGTAACAATGAGCAGTTCTTC. It yields the protein CASSPTGTGGNNEQFF.

This chain uses TRBV11-3 with TRBJ2-1; a weak D match, TRBD2 (5 bases). Trimming cost V 1 base and J 2 bases, with 9 bases left between them. The germline V gene has CDR1 SGHNT and CDR2 YENEEA. The CDR3 totals 15 residues. The CDR3 here is CASSLGDSAYNEQFF. Here the CDR3 DNA reads TGTGCCAGCAGCTTAGGCGATAGCGCCTACAATGAGCAGTTCTTC.